One sample yielded the 14 T cell receptor beta chains listed below, sequenced in a study of OX40 agonist ivuxolimab in advanced cancers. Receptor amplification or capture employed the immunoSEQ multiplex PCR assay. The table comes from immuneACCESS by way of TCRdb, which keeps in-frame sequences with V and J called. Part of the clones is missing from these tables; in studies checked, under half for an unresolved V gene and the rest for unknown reasons. The sample includes some 49,000 clones, with almost 80% observed a single time. The ten largest clonotypes hold 6.5% to 9.5% of the sample. Sequences were derived from CD4+ or CD8+ T cells sorted from blood, sampled in a trial of the OX40 agonist ivuxolimab. These TCRs come from an adult with an advanced solid tumor such as melanoma, head and neck, liver or kidney cancer.

V is TRBV9 and J is TRBJ2-2; 8 nucleotides agree with TRBD1. Looked up from germline, CDR1 is SGDLS and CDR2 is YYNGEE. Trimming cost V 3 bases and J 6 bases; bases outside gene matches: 7. The CDR3 spans 15 residues. In nucleotides, the CDR3 is TGTGCCAGCAGCGCCCCCGCACAGGGGGCCGGGGAGCTGTTTTTT. Residues: CASSAPAQGAGELFF.

This chain connects TRBV7-6 to TRBJ2-7; D is uncertain. With 2 bases removed from V and 4 bases from J, the gap between germline ends came to 15 bases. The CDR3 runs 15 residues. The germline V gene has CDR1 SGHVS and CDR2 FNYEAQ. This CDR3 reads CASSLLIRIDYEQYF. CDR3 bases: TGTGCCAGCAGCTTACTGATACGGATAGATTACGAGCAGTACTTC.

This clone was found a few times. V and J are TRBV6-1 and TRBJ2-1; a possible D gene is TRBD2 (6 bases). Germline V CDR1 and CDR2: MNHNS, SASEGT. The CDR3 has 15 amino acids. Trimming shortened V by 1 base and J by 1 base, and 8 bases separated the two germline ends. CDR3 region: CASSEGAGSYNEQFF. The CDR3 nucleotides are TGTGCCAGCAGTGAAGGGGCGGGGTCCTACAATGAGCAGTTCTTC.

The gene calls are TRBV7-9 and TRBJ2-7, with unresolved D. Germline CDR1 reads SEHNR; CDR2 reads FQNEAQ (reference sequence). The CDR3 length is 16 residues. V gave up 1 base and J gave up 2 bases, with 15 bases separating them. CDR3 sequence (DNA): TGTGCCAGCAGCTTAGTGGCCGGACGGAATGCCTACGAGCAGTACTTC. Translation gives CASSLVAGRNAYEQYF.

The V and J genes are TRBV6-5 and TRBJ1-5; 7 positions agree with TRBD1. Germline values: CDR1 MNHEY, CDR2 SVGAGI. V lost 9 bases to trimming and J lost 4 bases; unmatched junction nucleotides: 9. This CDR3 spans 14 amino acids. This CDR3 reads CASRTGAENQPQHF. The CDR3 DNA is TGTGCCAGTCGGACAGGAGCGGAAAATCAGCCCCAGCATTTT.

This chain joins TRBV7-6 and TRBJ1-5; possibly TRBD1 for D (5 bases). The CDR3 spans 18 residues. Trimming pared 6 bases from V and 4 bases from J, leaving 25 bases between. From germline, CDR1 is SGHVS and CDR2 FNYEAQ. Here the CDR3 reads CASSQGEGGQGPNQPQHF. The CDR3 DNA follows: TGTGCCAGCAGTCAAGGTGAAGGTGGACAAGGCCCGAATCAGCCCCAGCATTTT.

The chain is built from TRBV7-8 and TRBJ1-4, with a tentative D call TRBD1 (5 bases). Germline V CDR1 and CDR2: SGHVS, FQNEAQ. V gave up 5 bases and J gave up 8 bases, with 21 bases separating them. The CDR3 runs to 16 residues. The chain's CDR3 is CASSRNTVGGSEKLFF. The CDR3 nucleotides read TGTGCCAGCAGCCGCAATACAGTCGGGGGTAGCGAAAAACTGTTTTTT. The variable domain in full, with the rest retrieved from reference TRBV7-8 and TRBJ1-4, is GAGVSQSPRYKVAKRGQDVALRCDPISGHVSLFWYQQALGQGPEFLTYFQNEAQLDKSGLPSDRFFAERPEGSVSTLKIQRTQQEDSAVYLCASSRNTVGGSEKLFFGSGTQLSVL.

The chain employs TRBV19 and TRBJ1-1; D uncertain. Trimming shortened V by 0 bases and J by 0 bases, and 11 bases separated the two germline ends. The CDR3 loop spans 16 amino acids. Germline V gene lookup returns CDR1 LNHDA and CDR2 SQIVND (reference sequence). CDR3 sequence: CASSIELAVMNTEAFF. CDR3 coding DNA: TGTGCCAGTAGTATAGAATTGGCAGTCATGAACACTGAAGCTTTCTTT.

The chain combines TRBV7-2 with TRBJ2-7; TRBD2 matches at 8 bases. The CDR3 consists of 15 residues. The junction had 7 bases not matched to a gene; V was cut back by 5 bases and J by 1 base. From germline, CDR1 is SGHTA and CDR2 FQGNSA. The CDR3 here is CASSPASGGSYEQYF. In DNA form, the CDR3 reads TGTGCCAGCAGCCCCGCCAGCGGGGGATCCTACGAGCAGTACTTC. Full variable domain (outside the CDR3, taken from reference TRBV7-2 and TRBJ2-7): GAGVSQSPSNKVTEKGKDVELRCDPISGHTALYWYRQSLGQGLEFLIYFQGNSAPDKSGLPSDRFSAERTGGSVSTLTIQRTQQEDSAVYLCASSPASGGSYEQYFGPGTRLTVT.

V and J are TRBV9 and TRBJ2-3; TRBD1 aligns across 7 bases. After removal of 0 bases from V and 3 bases from J, the junction contained 10 bases not matched to a gene. The CDR3 covers 17 residues. Germline CDR1 reads SGDLS; CDR2 reads YYNGEE. The CDR3 region is CASSVVPPGGATDTQYF. As DNA, the CDR3 is TGTGCCAGCAGCGTAGTCCCTCCAGGGGGAGCGACAGATACGCAGTATTTT.

The rearrangement joins TRBV11-3 to TRBJ2-1; D may be TRBD2 (7 bases). V was clipped by 8 bases and J by 0 bases, with 14 bases between them. The V gene's germline CDR1 is SGHNT and CDR2 YENEEA. This CDR3 has 15 amino acids. The CDR3, as DNA: TGTGCCAGCGGACTAGGGGGGGCCTCCTACAATGAGCAGTTCTTC. This sequence encodes CASGLGGASYNEQFF.

V is TRBV6-1 and J is TRBJ2-7; D is unresolved. Trimming removed 2 bases at V and 4 bases at J, with 3 bases between. The CDR3 loop spans 11 amino acids. Germline loops: CDR1 MNHNS, CDR2 SASEGT. CDR3 amino acids: CASSETYEQYF. The CDR3 DNA is TGTGCCAGCAGTGAAACATACGAGCAGTACTTC.

This clone was seen a few times. The CDR3 coding sequence is TGCAGCGTTGAACCTACAGGGGGCACTGTAAACATTCAGTACTTC. Protein product: CSVEPTGGTVNIQYF. This rearrangement joins TRBV29-1 to TRBJ2-4, with 9 bases aligning to TRBD1. The CDR3 is 15 residues long. The junction had 8 bases not matched to a gene; V was cut back by 2 bases and J by 6 bases. Germline V gene data show CDR1 as SQVTM and CDR2 as ANQGSEA.

About this clone itself: One junction end does not reproduce the germline sequence, and a read error may be involved. CDR3 nucleotides: TGTGCCAGTAGTATAACAGGGTTGAAGACTGAAGCTTTCTTT. Translation: CASSITGLKTEAFF. The V gene is TRBV19, the J gene TRBJ1-1; the D gene is possibly TRBD1 (6 bases). Germline lookup yields CDR1 LNHDA and CDR2 SQIVND (reference sequence). There are 14 residues in the CDR3.